Described below is a single TCR beta chain sequence and its context. V trimming: 6 bases; J trimming: 6 bases; junction bases outside the gene matches: 11. The CDR3 runs to 15 residues. Germline V gene lookup returns CDR1 MNHEY and CDR2 SVGAGI. The data originate from a study of shared T cell receptors in the human thymus. The data were produced by immunoSEQ multiplex PCR, yet TCRdb's version contains in-frame clones alone and is incomplete. Here the sample spans hundreds of thousands of clones, about 87% being singletons. The sample also formed part of further work on human thymus T cells. According to that study: Immunologically healthy infants in Finland undergoing congenital heart defect surgery were the donors. From resections taken during corrective heart surgery, the thymus tissue was obtained. Seemingly biased V and J gene usage marked thymic and blood repertoires. Unrelated people showed highly overlapping thymic repertoires, related research reported.

The V and J genes are TRBV6-5 and TRBJ1-2, with TRBD1 identical over 9 bases. The sequenced material came from thymocytes. The sequence was obtained from a boy younger than two with a congenital heart defect. CDR3 nucleotides: TGTGCCAGCAGCCCCCCGGGACAGGGCTTGGATGGCTACACCTTC. Translated, it gives CASSPPGQGLDGYTF.